Reported below is one T cell receptor (beta chain). The data originate from a study of blood T cell repertoires in COVID-19. Study information: Specimens from acute and convalescent COVID-19 originated in the United States, Italy and Spain.

Per the authors' pipeline: Reference gene primer amplification gave estimated nucleated cell counts. Clones were read by immunoSEQ multiplex PCR, and TCRdb kept only the in-frame ones, dropping some. That table is the source of V, J and clone size, and D and trimming were worked out from the DNA. This sample yields around 150,000 clones, of which roughly 80% are seen a single time; 2.5% to 3% belongs to the top ten. The TCR originated in a man in his 70s with acute or convalescent COVID-19. The sample consisted of peripheral blood.

The CDR3 bases are TGTGCCAGCAGTTTAGATAAGCGCTGGAATTCACCCCTCCACTTT. Its translation is CASSLDKRWNSPLHF. The chain recombines TRBV28 with TRBJ1-6, with no clear D. V was shortened by 2 bases and J by 7 bases, with 12 bases between the two germline ends. Germline CDR1 is MDHEN and CDR2 is SYDVKM. This CDR3 has 15 amino acids.